The 32 T cell receptor beta chains below all came from one sample that was sequenced in a study of T cell responses to AZD1222 COVID-19 vaccine. TCRdb's copy holds only in-frame clones and misses some; the assay was immunoSEQ multiplex PCR. In the table there are 80,000 to 90,000 clones, about 89% of which are singletons. The sequencing here drew on peripheral blood, taken 28 days after the second AZD1222 dose. These receptors were obtained from an adult who received the AZD1222 COVID-19 vaccine.

The chain is built from TRBV7-8 and TRBJ1-5, with 7 bases matching TRBD1. With 5 bases clipped from V and 3 bases from J, the junction kept 13 bases outside the gene matches. The CDR3 covers 17 residues. CDR1 is SGHVS and CDR2 is FQNEAQ in the germline V gene. The CDR3 protein is CASSPRGGGETNQPQHF. CDR3 coding DNA: TGTGCCAGCAGCCCCCGGGGAGGGGGCGAAACCAATCAGCCCCAGCATTTT.

About this clone: The identical CDR3 is also encoded by other nucleotide sequences in the sample. The chain has TRBV9 and TRBJ2-2, with TRBD1 as a possible D gene (5 bases). Germline assignment: CDR1 SGDLS and CDR2 YYNGEE. There are 15 residues in the CDR3. Trimming shortened V by 1 base and J by 3 bases, and 10 bases separated the two germline ends. The CDR3 here is CASSVQGRDTGELFF. The CDR3, as DNA: TGTGCCAGCAGCGTACAGGGTAGAGACACCGGGGAGCTGTTTTTT.

This sequence joins TRBV5-1 and TRBJ1-1, with unresolved D. Germline values: CDR1 SGHRS, CDR2 YFSETQ. Trimming left V 2 bases short and J 1 base short, with 9 bases between. The CDR3 contains 14 residues. This CDR3 is CASSFLPGNTEAFF. CDR3 nucleotides: TGCGCCAGCAGCTTTTTGCCGGGGAACACTGAAGCTTTCTTT.

CDR3 bases: TGTGCCAGCAGCGGACGAGGGCGCTACGAGCAGTACTTC. This encodes CASSGRGRYEQYF. The chain carries TRBV6-5 and TRBJ2-7, with D possibly TRBD2 on 5 matching bases. The CDR3 loop spans 13 amino acids. From germline, CDR1 is MNHEY and CDR2 SVGAGI. Trimming removed 6 bases from V and 3 bases from J, with 12 bases in between.

The chain links TRBV5-5 to TRBJ2-3; D gene uncertain. V was clipped by 6 bases and J by 2 bases, with 13 bases between them. Germline V CDR1 and CDR2: SGHKS, YYEKEE (reference sequence). The CDR3 totals 14 residues. DNA of the CDR3: TGTGCCAGCAAATGGACGGAATACACAGATACGCAGTATTTT. It encodes CASKWTEYTDTQYF.

J is TRBJ1-1 and V is TRBV7-2; TRBD1 agrees at 8 bases. V gave up 6 bases and J gave up 1 base; unmatched junction bases: 4. The CDR3 is 14 amino acids. Germline CDR1 is SGHTA and CDR2 is FQGNSA. CDR3 DNA sequence: TGTGCCAGCAGACCGACAGGGGCGAACACTGAAGCTTTCTTT. It specifies CASRPTGANTEAFF.

The V gene is TRBV14, the J gene TRBJ1-1, with D tentatively TRBD1 (5 bases). This CDR3 contains 15 residues. The germline V gene encodes CDR1 SGHDN and CDR2 FVKESK. V was clipped by 4 bases and J by 2 bases, with 14 bases between them. CDR3 DNA sequence: TGTGCCAGCAGCCGTTATACAGGAGGTAACACTGAAGCTTTCTTT. Amino acids: CASSRYTGGNTEAFF.

The genes are TRBV24-1 and TRBJ2-5; D is uncertain. V shed 4 bases and J shed 5 bases, with 10 bases lying between them. The CDR3 is 13 residues long. The V gene's germline CDR1 is KGHDR and CDR2 SFDVKD. The CDR3 nucleotides read TGTGCCACCAGTGACCCCCATGGGGAGACCCAGTACTTC. Its protein product is CATSDPHGETQYF.

This clone was picked up one time. This chain connects TRBV25-1 to TRBJ1-1; tentative D call: TRBD1 (5 bases). The length of the CDR3 is 15 residues. Between the trimmed V and J ends, which lost 2 bases and 4 bases, there was a span of 14 bases. CDR1 and CDR2 (germline): MGHDK, SYGVNS. CDR3 amino acids: CASSEGGPRGTEAFF. CDR3 DNA: TGTGCCAGCAGTGAAGGCGGCCCAAGGGGCACTGAAGCTTTCTTT.

The chain couples TRBV6-5 to TRBJ1-5, with 8 bases matching TRBD1. V was clipped by 6 bases and J by 6 bases; unmatched bases: 10. The CDR3 sequence is 15 residues long. From germline, CDR1 is MNHEY and CDR2 SVGAGI. The CDR3, as DNA: TGTGCCAGCAGCCCAGACAGGGGAGTAAGTCAGCCCCAGCATTTT. This encodes CASSPDRGVSQPQHF.

The rearrangement joins TRBV19 to TRBJ2-2; TRBD1 aligns across 7 bases. The CDR3 contains 15 residues. Germline CDR1 and CDR2: LNHDA and SQIVND (reference sequence). With 6 bases clipped from V and 4 bases from J, the junction kept 8 bases outside the gene matches. CDR3 in amino acids: CASRPGTAPTGELFF. Here the CDR3 DNA reads TGTGCCAGTAGACCCGGGACAGCACCCACCGGGGAGCTGTTTTTT.

The V and J genes are TRBV5-6 and TRBJ1-2; D not certain. This CDR3 has 13 residues. V shed 2 bases and J shed 1 base, with 6 bases lying between them. Per the germline V gene, CDR1 is SGHDT and CDR2 is YYEEEE. The CDR3 sequence: CASSFPLNYGYTF. The DNA of the CDR3 is TGTGCCAGCAGCTTCCCCCTTAACTATGGCTACACCTTC. The complete variable domain, with remaining parts taken from reference TRBV5-6 and TRBJ1-2, reads DAGVTQSPTHLIKTRGQQVTLRCSPKSGHDTVSWYQQALGQGPQFIFQYYEEEERQRGNFPDRFSGHQFPNYSSELNVNALLLGDSALYLCASSFPLNYGYTFGSGTRLTVV.

The chain uses TRBV15 and TRBJ2-5; D might be TRBD1 (5 bases). V lost 1 base and J lost 0, with 6 bases in between. The CDR3 consists of 14 residues. Germline CDR1 LNHNV, CDR2 YYDKDF (reference sequence). The CDR3 DNA reads TGTGCCACCAGCAGAGGACAGAACCAAGAGACCCAGTACTTC. Translated: CATSRGQNQETQYF. Variable domain in full (rest from reference TRBV15 and TRBJ2-5): DAMVIQNPRYQVTQFGKPVTLSCSQTLNHNVMYWYQQKSSQAPKLLFHYYDKDFNNEADTPDNFQSRRPNTSFCFLDIRSPGLGDTAMYLCATSRGQNQETQYFGPGTRLLVL.

This chain connects TRBV2 to TRBJ2-5; D is perhaps TRBD1 (5 bases). The V gene lost 8 bases and the J gene lost 7 bases, with 11 bases spanning the gap. The CDR3 covers 11 residues. The germline V gene has CDR1 SNHLY and CDR2 FYNNEI. The chain's CDR3 is CASCRARTQYF. The DNA of the CDR3 is TGTGCCAGCTGCAGGGCGCGGACCCAGTACTTC.

The chain recombines TRBV9 with TRBJ1-6, with 7 bases identical to TRBD1. The CDR3 is 15 amino acids. The germline CDR1 and CDR2 sequences are SGDLS and YYNGEE. The junction had 6 bases not matched to a gene; V was cut back by 3 bases and J by 6 bases. The CDR3 sequence: CASSARGDSNSPLHF. CDR3 sequence (DNA): TGTGCCAGCAGCGCCCGAGGGGACAGTAATTCACCCCTCCACTTT.

The chain links TRBV7-9 to TRBJ1-3, with 8 nucleotides matching TRBD1. The CDR3 consists of 16 residues. The ends lost 6 bases at V and 2 bases at J; junction bases unmatched: 9. Per the germline V gene, CDR1 is SEHNR and CDR2 is FQNEAQ (reference sequence). In nucleotides, the CDR3 is TGTGCCAGCAGTCCTTGGACAGGGCGGCCTGGAAACACCATATATTTT. Translated, it gives CASSPWTGRPGNTIYF.

This clone turned up a few times. In DNA, the CDR3 is TGTGCCAGTAGTCCTGGGACAGCTCTCTGGGGCTACACCTTC. This gives the protein CASSPGTALWGYTF. The chain links TRBV19 to TRBJ1-2, with 7 bases matching TRBD1. Germline V CDR1 and CDR2: LNHDA, SQIVND (reference sequence). V was clipped by 5 bases and J by 8 bases; unmatched bases: 11. CDR3 length: 14 amino acids.

The V gene is TRBV27, the J gene TRBJ1-2; 8 bases are shared with TRBD1. With 4 bases clipped from V and 8 bases from J, the junction kept 12 bases outside the gene matches. This CDR3 spans 15 amino acids. Germline V gene data show CDR1 as MNHEY and CDR2 as SMNVEV (reference sequence). CDR3: CASSSTTGVVGGYTF. As DNA, the CDR3 is TGTGCCAGCAGTTCCACGACAGGGGTTGTCGGAGGCTACACCTTC.

This sequence joins TRBV4-1 and TRBJ1-5; D possibly corresponds to TRBD1 (6 bases). Germline CDR1 is MGHRA and CDR2 is YSYEKL. V was shortened by 4 bases and J by 7 bases, with 20 bases between the two germline ends. The CDR3 contains 16 residues. The CDR3 DNA follows: TGCGCCAGCAGCCGCCAGATGGAAGGGGGGAACCAGCCCCAGCATTTT. This encodes CASSRQMEGGNQPQHF.

The chain links TRBV9 to TRBJ2-3; 7 bases agree with TRBD2. Trimming cost V 0 bases and J 4 bases; bases outside gene matches: 8. CDR3 length equals 16 residues. CDR1 SGDLS and CDR2 YYNGEE come from the germline V gene. CDR3 DNA: TGTGCCAGCAGCGTAGCTTACCAGCGGGGATCAGATACGCAGTATTTT. Translating gives CASSVAYQRGSDTQYF.

This clone has just a few counts. The genes are TRBV20-1 and TRBJ1-2, with a tentative D call TRBD1 (6 bases). Germline CDR1 DFQATT, CDR2 SNEGSKA (reference sequence). CDR3 length: 11 amino acids. The CDR3 loop is CVLGGLGGYTF. For the CDR3, the DNA is TGCGTCCTCGGGGGCCTCGGCGGCTACACCTTC.

The chain couples TRBV27 to TRBJ1-5, with D possibly matching TRBD1 (5 bases). CDR1 MNHEY and CDR2 SMNVEV come from the germline V gene (reference sequence). This CDR3 contains 15 residues. V dropped 2 bases and J dropped 0 bases, with 8 bases sitting between them. CDR3 in amino acids: CASSLGGVSNQPQHF. In nucleotides, the CDR3 is TGTGCCAGCAGTTTAGGGGGGGTTAGCAATCAGCCCCAGCATTTT.

The chain uses TRBV30 and TRBJ1-1; no clear D gene. V dropped 4 bases and J dropped 11 bases, with 11 bases sitting between them. The germline V gene encodes CDR1 GTSNPN and CDR2 SVGIG (reference sequence). CDR3 length equals 10 residues. CDR3 bases: TGTGCCTGGATAGCGGCGAAGGCTTTCTTT. This codes for CAWIAAKAFF.

The V and J genes are TRBV18 and TRBJ1-5, with D uncertain. Trimming removed 3 bases at V and 6 bases at J, with 9 bases between. The germline V gene encodes CDR1 KGHSH and CDR2 LQKENI. The CDR3 loop spans 13 amino acids. CDR3 in DNA: TGTGCCAGCTCACCGGGAACATCTCAGCCCCAGCATTTT. This gives the protein CASSPGTSQPQHF.

The V gene is TRBV28, the J gene TRBJ1-4; 8 bases are a match to TRBD1. Germline V CDR1 and CDR2: MDHEN, SYDVKM. Losses at the gene ends were 5 bases for V and 3 bases for J; bases not matched to a gene: 5. The CDR3 is 15 residues long. CDR3 DNA sequence: TGTGCCAGCAGTCGCCAGGGGGCGGCTAATGAAAAACTGTTTTTT. Its translation: CASSRQGAANEKLFF.

The chain recombines TRBV12-5 with TRBJ1-2, with 7 bases identical to TRBD1. From germline, CDR1 is LGHNT and CDR2 FRNRAP. V was clipped by 6 bases and J by 7 bases; unmatched bases: 8. This CDR3 comprises 13 residues. CDR3 sequence (DNA): TGTGCTAGTGGCCGACAGGGTGAGCTTGGCTACACCTTC. Its protein is CASGRQGELGYTF.

The chain has TRBV3-1 (or the pseudogene TRBV3-2) and TRBJ1-1, with D tentatively TRBD1 (6 bases). V lost 1 base to trimming and J lost 0 bases, with 12 bases between them. The CDR3 runs to 16 residues. Germline assignment: CDR1 LGHDT and CDR2 YNNKEL (reference sequence). As DNA, the CDR3 is TGTGCCAGCAGCCAAGCGGGACAAATTTTGAACACTGAAGCTTTCTTT. This sequence encodes CASSQAGQILNTEAFF.

The chain has TRBV7-2 and TRBJ2-2; 7 bases line up with TRBD2. CDR1 is SGHTA and CDR2 is FQGNSA in the germline V gene. There are 16 residues in the CDR3. V was clipped by 5 bases and J by 1 base; unmatched bases: 7. The CDR3 region has the DNA TGTGCCAGCAGCCCCCCGGCGGGGGTGAACACCGGGGAGCTGTTTTTT. Translated, it gives CASSPPAGVNTGELFF.

This clone was detected once. The chain recombines TRBV6-5 with TRBJ1-1; D gene unclear. V gave up 7 bases and J gave up 11 bases, with 20 bases separating them. This CDR3 has 13 amino acids. Germline CDR1 MNHEY, CDR2 SVGAGI. The CDR3 here is CASTLSRSTGAFF. The CDR3 DNA is TGTGCCAGCACCCTATCAAGGTCCACTGGCGCTTTCTTT.

The chain couples TRBV11-1 to TRBJ1-1; 11 bases line up with TRBD1. Unmatched junction bases numbered 5, after V lost 4 bases and J lost 4 bases. The CDR3 has 15 residues. The germline gives CDR1 SGHAT, CDR2 FQDESV (reference sequence). The CDR3 nucleotides read TGTGCCAGCAGCTGGACAGGGGGCTTGCCCACTGAAGCTTTCTTT. It is translated as CASSWTGGLPTEAFF.

A single count supports this clone. The rearrangement links TRBV16 to TRBJ1-4; possibly TRBD1 for D (5 bases). The CDR3 sequence is 15 residues long. The germline V and J ends were trimmed by 4 bases and 8 bases, with 17 bases remaining between them. CDR1 and CDR2 (germline): KGHSY, FQNENV. CDR3 in DNA: TGTGCCAGCAGCCCACCGGGAGGCAGGGAGGAAAAACTGTTTTTT. This translates into CASSPPGGREEKLFF.

The chain combines TRBV14 with TRBJ1-2; D is unclear. The ends were cut back, 1 base at V and 2 bases at J, with 11 bases in the middle. CDR3 size: 15 residues. CDR1 is SGHDN and CDR2 is FVKESK in the germline V gene. CDR3 DNA sequence: TGTGCCAGCAGCCAAGGAATCAGGCCGAACTATGGCTACACCTTC. Its protein is CASSQGIRPNYGYTF.